Below are 22 T cell receptor beta chains sequenced from a single sample in a study of CD8+ T cells in alopecia areata. Following RNA extraction, reverse transcription yielded cDNA that acted as the sequencing template. The protocol was immunoSEQ multiplex PCR, while the TCRdb copy is restricted to in-frame clones and leaves out a portion. This record lists under 350,000 clones, none seen once only, and the top ten clones contain roughly 1.2%. Combined cutaneous lymph node cells underwent sorting by CD4, CD8alpha, NKG2D, NKG2ACE and additional markers. Sequencing used CD4+ T cells sorted from a lymph node. The source is a C3H/HeJ mouse with alopecia areata. Mouse MHC haplotype: H2-k.

This clone was detected many times. Gene and germline names: mouse. The CDR3 end lies 4 residues beyond the end of the read and is filled in from the germline J gene. Other nucleotide sequences from this sample produce the same CDR3. This chain connects TRBV17 to TRBJ2-3; maybe TRBD2 (6 bases). The CDR3 consists of 15 residues. V was cut by 1 base and J by 0 bases, with 8 bases left in between. The germline gives CDR1 MNHDT, CDR2 YYDKIL. The covered CDR3 bases are TGTGCTAGCAGTAGAGCGGGGGGTAGTGCAGAA. This encodes CASSRAGGSAE. The complete CDR3 sequence is CASSRAGGSAETLYF.

About this clone itself: All gene names here are mouse names. Coverage ceases 4 residues before the CDR3 finishes, and the germline J gene fills in the end. The chain employs TRBV14 and TRBJ2-1, with TRBD1 identical over 8 bases. This CDR3 contains 14 residues. V was clipped by 4 bases and J by 6 bases; unmatched bases: 6. Germline-derived CDR1 and CDR2 are SGHDT and FRDEAV. CDR3: CASSLRGLFAEQFF. The sequenced CDR3 bases are TGTGCCAGCAGTCTCAGGGGGCTTTTTGCT.

With regard to this clone: Gene names and germline match the mouse. The CDR3 extends 4 residues past the end of the read, so its final part is completed from the germline J gene. The genes are TRBV31 and TRBJ2-2; 12 nucleotides align to TRBD2. The CDR3 has 17 residues. From germline, CDR1 is GKSSPN and CDR2 SITVG. The V and J ends lost 1 base and 3 bases, in that order; junction bases with no gene match: 6. The CDR3 sequence: CAWSPDWGGADTGQLYF. Incomplete CDR3 DNA: TGTGCCTGGAGTCCCGACTGGGGGGGCGCGGACACCGGG.

This clone has more than one count but fewer than ten. Germline and genes: mouse. Read coverage stops 4 residues before the CDR3 terminus; the germline J gene supplies the remainder. The sample has other DNA sequences that encode this CDR3 too. The chain has TRBV19 and TRBJ1-1; tentative D call: TRBD1 (6 bases). This CDR3 spans 13 amino acids. The germline V gene has CDR1 FNHDT and CDR2 SITEND (reference sequence). V lost 4 bases, J lost 1 base, and 8 bases lay in between. The DNA read from the CDR3 is TGTGCCAGCAGTCCCAGGGGGAACACA. It specifies CASSPRGNT. The CDR3 in its entirety is CASSPRGNTEVFF. The full variable domain, its missing parts supplied by reference TRBV19 and TRBJ1-1, is GGIITQTPKFLIGQEGQKLTLKCQQNFNHDTMYWYRQDSGKGLRLIYYSITENDLQKGDLSEGYDASREKKSSFSLTVTSAQKNEMAVFLCASSPRGNTEVFFGKGTRLTVV.

About this clone: Mouse germline and gene names are used. The read stops 4 residues short of the end of the CDR3; the missing end is completed from the germline J gene. This chain joins TRBV13-3 and TRBJ2-3; D gene uncertain. The CDR3 has 14 residues. Germline-derived CDR1 and CDR2 are NNHDY and SYVADS. Trimming shortened V by 4 bases and J by 0 bases, and 9 bases separated the two germline ends. CDR3 sequence: CASSSKTSAETLYF. Partial CDR3 DNA: TGTGCCAGCAGTTCCAAAACTAGTGCAGAA.

To note about this clone: The genes and germline here are from mouse. Read sequence stops 4 residues before the CDR3 end, and the germline J gene provides the missing end. The identical CDR3 is also encoded by other nucleotide sequences in the sample. V is TRBV19 and J is TRBJ2-2; TRBD1 agrees at 7 bases. Germline-derived CDR1 and CDR2 are FNHDT and SITEND (reference sequence). Trimming cost V 5 bases and J 1 base; bases outside gene matches: 2. The CDR3 length is 14 residues. CDR3 bases read: TGTGCCAGCAGCCACAGGGGAAACACCGGG. This gives the protein CASSHRGNTG. The whole CDR3 reads CASSHRGNTGQLYF.

This clone appeared a few times. Gene labels here are mouse ones. Sequencing ends 4 residues short of the CDR3 end; the germline J gene provides the rest. The chain has TRBV13-3 and TRBJ2-2; possibly TRBD1 for D (5 bases). Between the trimmed V and J ends, which lost 6 bases and 3 bases, there was a span of 9 bases. Germline V lookup: CDR1 NNHDY, CDR2 SYVADS. The CDR3 totals 13 residues. The CDR3 bases that were read are TGTGCCAGCATAGGCAGGGACACCGGG. The encoded protein is CASIGRDTG. The full CDR3 sequence reads CASIGRDTGQLYF.

This clone was found a few times. Germline and genes: mouse. The read stops 4 residues short of the end of the CDR3; the missing end is completed from the germline J gene. Other DNA sequences in the sample encode the same CDR3. V is TRBV13-2 and J is TRBJ2-7, with D possibly TRBD2 on 6 matching bases. The CDR3 is 13 amino acids. Germline V gene lookup returns CDR1 NNHNN and CDR2 SYGAGS (reference sequence). The DNA read from the CDR3 is TGTGCCAGCGGTGATGCAGGGACTTAT. Translation gives CASGDAGTY. The entire CDR3 is CASGDAGTYEQYF.

There are a few counts of this clone. Gene names are mouse gene names. The read ends 4 residues early relative to the CDR3; the germline J gene fills the gap. The chain couples TRBV13-1 to TRBJ2-7, with a weak D call TRBD1 (6 bases). The length of the CDR3 is 14 residues. Trimming pared 0 bases from V and 3 bases from J, leaving 10 bases between. CDR1 NSHNY and CDR2 SYGAGN come from the germline V gene. The covered CDR3 bases are TGTGCCAGCAGTGATGAATGGGACAACTAT. It yields the protein CASSDEWDNY. Given in full, the CDR3 is CASSDEWDNYEQYF.

This clone was seen only a few times. The genes are named according to mouse. Read data end 4 residues before the CDR3 end; the end is taken from the germline J gene. The rearrangement uses TRBV14 and TRBJ2-5, with D possibly TRBD1 on 6 matching bases. Germline assignment: CDR1 SGHDT and CDR2 FRDEAV. This CDR3 has 13 amino acids. The CDR3 spells CASSPGVVDTQYF. The CDR3 DNA, read in part, is TGTGCCAGCAGTCCAGGGGTTGTGGAC.

This clone was counted only a few times. Mouse gene names apply. With the read ending 4 residues before the CDR3 end, the germline J gene is used to fill in that end. The sample has other DNA sequences that encode this CDR3 too. The chain recombines TRBV31 with TRBJ2-5; TRBD2 aligns across 11 bases. V shed 0 bases, J shed 3 bases, and the junction held 2 bases outside the gene matches. CDR1 is GKSSPN and CDR2 is SITVG in the germline V gene. CDR3 size: 15 residues. The CDR3 sequence is CAWSLGTGGQDTQYF. The sequenced part of the CDR3 DNA is TGTGCCTGGAGTCTAGGGACTGGGGGACAAGAC.

Points on this clone: Genes and germline are mouse. With the read ending 4 residues before the CDR3 end, the germline J gene is used to fill in that end. The V and J genes are TRBV13-2 and TRBJ2-3; D is uncertain. This CDR3 spans 14 amino acids. V was clipped by 0 bases and J by 1 base, with 6 bases between them. Germline V gene data show CDR1 as NNHNN and CDR2 as SYGAGS (reference sequence). This CDR3 reads CASGDALRAETLYF. The sequenced CDR3 bases are TGTGCCAGCGGTGATGCACTTCGTGCAGAA.

Points on this clone: Germline and genes here are mouse. With the read ending 4 residues before the CDR3 end, the germline J gene is used to fill in that end. The chain links TRBV1 to TRBJ2-1, with D possibly matching TRBD1 (6 bases). V lost 3 bases, J lost 3 bases, and 9 bases lay in between. CDR3 length: 14 residues. The germline gives CDR1 NSQYPW, CDR2 LRSPGD (reference sequence). CDR3 DNA, as far as it was read: TGCACCTGCAGTGCCCGGGACATCTATGCT. Translating gives CTCSARDIYA. The whole CDR3 protein is CTCSARDIYAEQFF.

This clone was seen more than once but under ten times. Mouse gene names apply. The read stops 4 residues short of the end of the CDR3; the missing end is completed from the germline J gene. This sample also contains other DNA sequences that code for the same CDR3. The chain carries TRBV1 and TRBJ2-1, with a weak D call TRBD2 (6 bases). Per germline, CDR1 NSQYPW and CDR2 LRSPGD (reference sequence). V lost 0 bases and J 3 bases, leaving 9 bases between the germline ends. The CDR3 loop spans 15 amino acids. CDR3 protein: CTCSAELGIYAEQFF. CDR3 DNA (partial): TGCACCTGCAGTGCAGAGCTGGGGATCTATGCT.

This clone was seen a few times. The gene symbols are mouse symbols. The read ends 4 residues shy of where the CDR3 ends; the end is completed using the germline J gene. The chain combines TRBV1 with TRBJ2-1, with D possibly being TRBD2 (6 bases). Per germline, CDR1 NSQYPW and CDR2 LRSPGD (reference sequence). The ends were cut back, 2 bases at V and 6 bases at J, with 14 bases in the middle. The CDR3 is 15 residues long. CDR3 sequence reads: CTCSARTGGFAEQFF. CDR3 bases read: TGCACCTGCAGTGCAAGGACGGGGGGATTTGCT.

To note about this clone: Gene names denote mouse genes. The read comes to an end 4 residues before the CDR3 does, leaving the germline J gene to fill in the end. The genes are TRBV5 and TRBJ2-5; TRBD2 aligns across 10 bases. Per germline, CDR1 LGHNA and CDR2 YNLKQL (reference sequence). The CDR3 is 17 amino acids. The CDR3 sequence is CASSQDNLGGRPDTQYF. The CDR3 DNA, read in part, is TGTGCCAGCAGCCAAGATAACCTGGGGGGGCGCCCAGAC.

In this sample, this clone turned up a few times. The genes are named according to mouse. Coverage ceases 4 residues before the CDR3 finishes, and the germline J gene fills in the end. The chain links TRBV19 to TRBJ2-1; D remains unclear. Trimming removed 6 bases at V and 3 bases at J, with 7 bases between. CDR3 length: 12 amino acids. CDR1 FNHDT and CDR2 SITEND come from the germline V gene (reference sequence). This CDR3 is CASTTLYAEQFF. CDR3 DNA (partial): TGTGCCAGCACCACTCTCTATGCT.

Note on this clone: The germline and genes are mouse ones. The read halts 4 residues ahead of the CDR3 end, with the missing end drawn from the germline J gene. J is TRBJ1-2 and V is TRBV13-1, with D unresolved. With 0 bases removed from V and 3 bases from J, the gap between germline ends came to 9 bases. This CDR3 is built from 14 residues. Germline V gene data show CDR1 as NSHNY and CDR2 as SYGAGN. The sequenced part of the CDR3 DNA is TGTGCCAGCAGTGATGGAATGAGGGACTCC. Its protein product is CASSDGMRDS. The whole CDR3 protein reads CASSDGMRDSDYTF.

This clone was counted only a few times. Gene names and germline refer to mouse. The read ends 4 residues before the CDR3 terminus; that terminus is restored from the germline J gene. Other DNA sequences in this specimen translate into the identical CDR3. The J gene is TRBJ1-1, the V gene TRBV13-2, with D unclear. V dropped 2 bases and J dropped 1 base, with 6 bases sitting between them. Per germline, CDR1 NNHNN and CDR2 SYGAGS (reference sequence). CDR3 length equals 13 residues. The CDR3 is CASGDRLNTEVFF. Partial CDR3 DNA: TGTGCCAGCGGTGACAGATTAAACACA.

This clone was counted only a few times. Gene names denote mouse genes. The read terminates 4 residues ahead of where the CDR3 ends, so the germline J gene completes it. The V call is TRBV13-1, the J call TRBJ2-1; TRBD2 aligns across 9 bases. The CDR3 length is 16 residues. The V gene's germline CDR1 is NSHNY and CDR2 SYGAGN. Trimming took 2 bases from V and 3 from J; bases not matched to a gene: 6. The part of the CDR3 DNA that was read is TGTGCCAGCAGTGAGCCTGGGGGGGGAGGCTATGCT. It codes for CASSEPGGGGYA. The CDR3 in its entirety is CASSEPGGGGYAEQFF.

About this clone: Germline and genes: mouse. The missing CDR3 end, 4 residues past where the read stops, is filled in from the germline J gene. The chain is built from TRBV19 and TRBJ1-2, with TRBD1 as a possible D gene (6 bases). Between the trimmed V and J ends, which lost 5 bases and 0 bases, there was a span of 11 bases. This CDR3 is built from 14 residues. The germline CDR1 and CDR2 sequences are FNHDT and SITEND (reference sequence). The CDR3 loop is CASRRDTANSDYTF. The part of the CDR3 DNA that was read is TGTGCCAGCAGACGGGACACTGCAAACTCC.

Comments on this clone: Genes here carry mouse names. The CDR3 end is not reached by the read, which stops 4 residues before it; the germline J gene fills it in. This sequence joins TRBV31 and TRBJ2-5; the D gene is possibly TRBD2 (6 bases). The V and J ends lost 3 bases and 1 base respectively, with 14 bases between them. This CDR3 spans 15 amino acids. Germline loops: CDR1 GKSSPN, CDR2 SITVG. The DNA read from the CDR3 is TGTGCCTGGAGCCCCGCGGGGGGAGACCAAGAC. It translates to CAWSPAGGDQD. The entire CDR3 protein is CAWSPAGGDQDTQYF.